The 29 T cell receptor beta chains below all came from one sample that was sequenced in a study of beta chain features in type 1 diabetes. General study points: People with Type 1 diabetes carried modestly yet significantly shorter TCRB CDR3s in all four CD4+ subsets.

The entirety of the isolated RNA underwent reverse transcription, so expressed TCRB transcripts were sequenced. TCRdb's table, derived via immunoSEQ multiplex PCR, lists solely in-frame clones and lacks some. Among 600,000 to 700,000 clones listed, 9.5% to 15% were seen once. Their recognized antigens are unknown. Sequenced input: naive CD4+ T cells from blood. These receptors were collected from a man under 40 with type 1 diabetes.

This clone occurred a few times. The chain has TRBV29-1 and TRBJ2-7; TRBD1 agrees at 10 bases. The CDR3 is 14 amino acids. With 4 bases clipped from V and 2 bases from J, the junction kept 5 bases outside the gene matches. Germline values: CDR1 SQVTM, CDR2 ANQGSEA. The CDR3 nucleotides read TGCAGCGTTGCAAGGGACAGGGGAACCTACGAGCAGTACTTC. Translating it yields CSVARDRGTYEQYF.

A word on this clone: One end of the junction fails to match germline, which may point to a read error. The chain couples TRBV28 to TRBJ2-7; TRBD1 matches 12 bases. This CDR3 contains 15 residues. Germline V CDR1 and CDR2: MDHEN, SYDVKM. The DNA for the CDR3 is TGTGCCAGCAGTTTATTAAGATCGGGACAGGGGGCCGCCCACTTC. This encodes CASSLLRSGQGAAHF.

This clone was seen more than once but under ten times. The chain employs TRBV29-1 and TRBJ2-7; D unclear. Per the germline V gene, CDR1 is SQVTM and CDR2 is ANQGSEA. V gave up 5 bases and J gave up 3 bases, with 11 bases separating them. This CDR3 region has 12 residues. DNA for the CDR3: TGCAGCGTTTCTACAGCTATCTACGAGCAGTACTTC. Its translation is CSVSTAIYEQYF.

The chain uses TRBV9 and TRBJ1-5; D is unclear. Germline assignment: CDR1 SGDLS and CDR2 YYNGEE. This CDR3 is 15 amino acids long. Trimming took off 0 bases at V and 3 bases at J, with 10 bases between the two ends. The CDR3 DNA is TGTGCCAGCAGCGTAGGCGAGGGCCCCAATCAGCCCCAGCATTTT. Protein sequence: CASSVGEGPNQPQHF.

This clone showed up just a few times. The chain links TRBV19 to TRBJ1-5; 7 positions match TRBD1. This CDR3 is 16 amino acids long. The V gene end was trimmed by 1 base and the J gene end by 4 bases; junction bases not matched to a gene: 7. Germline loops: CDR1 LNHDA, CDR2 SQIVND (reference sequence). CDR3 protein: CASSIVTGKMNQPQHF. As DNA, the CDR3 is TGTGCCAGTAGTATAGTGACAGGGAAGATGAATCAGCCCCAGCATTTT.

The J gene is TRBJ2-7, the V gene TRBV5-6, with D uncertain. This CDR3 contains 12 residues. V was clipped by 4 bases and J by 3 bases, with 8 bases between them. Germline assignment: CDR1 SGHDT and CDR2 YYEEEE. The CDR3 loop reads CASSPDHYEQYF. CDR3 in DNA: TGTGCCAGCAGCCCTGACCACTACGAGCAGTACTTC. Full variable domain (rest looked up from reference TRBV5-6 and TRBJ2-7): DAGVTQSPTHLIKTRGQQVTLRCSPKSGHDTVSWYQQALGQGPQFIFQYYEEEERQRGNFPDRFSGHQFPNYSSELNVNALLLGDSALYLCASSPDHYEQYFGPGTRLTVT.

This clone was counted only a few times. The CDR3 sequence: CAWTPGNWNQPQHF. CDR3 nucleotides: TGTGCCTGGACTCCAGGGAATTGGAATCAGCCCCAGCATTTT. The rearrangement links TRBV30 to TRBJ1-5; tentative D call: TRBD1 (5 bases). V was clipped by 4 bases and J by 4 bases, with 14 bases between them. Germline assignment: CDR1 GTSNPN and CDR2 SVGIG (reference sequence). This CDR3 is built from 14 residues.

In this sample, this clone turned up a few times. The V and J genes are TRBV19 and TRBJ1-5, with D unclear. V was cut by 0 bases and J by 7 bases, with 16 bases left in between. Germline V gene sequence: CDR1 LNHDA, CDR2 SQIVND (reference sequence). The CDR3 is made up of 16 amino acids. The CDR3 spells CASSIDPLVRRQPQHF. The CDR3 DNA reads TGTGCCAGTAGTATAGATCCGTTGGTGAGGAGACAGCCCCAGCATTTT.

The chain employs TRBV19 and TRBJ2-1; D is uncertain. CDR3 length: 17 residues. Trimming shortened V by 4 bases and J by 4 bases, and 20 bases separated the two germline ends. CDR1 and CDR2 from the germline V gene are LNHDA and SQIVND (reference sequence). The DNA for the CDR3 is TGTGCCAGTAGTACTCGGCAGGTGATATCCCGGTACAATGAGCAGTTCTTC. This translates into CASSTRQVISRYNEQFF.

The rearrangement joins TRBV4-2 to TRBJ2-7; D remains ambiguous. Germline V gene data show CDR1 as LGHNA and CDR2 as YNFKEQ. Trimming removed 0 bases at V and 5 bases at J, with 14 bases between. This CDR3 has 15 amino acids. The CDR3 nucleotides are TGTGCCAGCAGCCAAGACGGTTGGGCAGGTAACGAGCAGTACTTC. It encodes CASSQDGWAGNEQYF.

This clone was seen only a few times. This chain uses TRBV5-1 with TRBJ2-1, with unresolved D. The CDR3 totals 11 residues. Trimming pared 0 bases from V and 10 bases from J, leaving 5 bases between. The germline gives CDR1 SGHRS, CDR2 YFSETQ. The CDR3 reads CASSLELEQFF. Written as DNA, the CDR3 is TGCGCCAGCAGCTTGGAGCTGGAGCAGTTCTTC.

In its sample, this clone was seen a few times. V and J are TRBV19 and TRBJ1-4; D ambiguous. The germline V gene has CDR1 LNHDA and CDR2 SQIVND (reference sequence). This CDR3 contains 15 residues. Between the trimmed V and J ends, which lost 7 bases and 0 bases, there was a span of 12 bases. CDR3 nucleotides: TGTGCCAGTACCCAGAGCTCTGCAACTAATGAAAAACTGTTTTTT. Translation gives CASTQSSATNEKLFF.

V gene TRBV5-1 combines with J gene TRBJ2-4; D might be TRBD1 or TRBD2, each matching 6 bases. The CDR3 has 15 amino acids. Germline V lookup: CDR1 SGHRS, CDR2 YFSETQ. Trimming shortened V by 4 bases and J by 3 bases, and 14 bases separated the two germline ends. The CDR3, as DNA: TGCGCCAGCAGCGTCGAGGGGGGCGTCAAAAACATTCAGTACTTC. Protein product: CASSVEGGVKNIQYF. The full variable domain, its missing parts supplied by reference TRBV5-1 and TRBJ2-4, is KAGVTQTPRYLIKTRGQQVTLSCSPISGHRSVSWYQQTPGQGLQFLFEYFSETQRNKGNFPGRFSGRQFSNSRSEMNVSTLELGDSALYLCASSVEGGVKNIQYFGAGTRLSVL.

This clone was seen only a few times. The gene calls are TRBV15 and TRBJ1-2, with a tentative D call TRBD1 (5 bases). V shed 0 bases and J shed 3 bases, with 11 bases lying between them. Per germline, CDR1 LNHNV and CDR2 YYDKDF (reference sequence). This CDR3 comprises 15 residues. CDR3 sequence: CATSREGPGDYGYTF. The DNA of the CDR3 is TGTGCCACCAGCAGAGAGGGACCGGGAGACTATGGCTACACCTTC.

The V call is TRBV29-1, the J call TRBJ2-1, with D uncertain. Trimming removed 4 bases at V and 2 bases at J, with 9 bases between. This CDR3 has 13 residues. Per the germline V gene, CDR1 is SQVTM and CDR2 is ANQGSEA. The CDR3 nucleotides are TGCAGCGTTGTAGGGCTACCCTACAATGAGCAGTTCTTC. Residues: CSVVGLPYNEQFF.

V and J are TRBV21-1 and TRBJ1-6. TRBV21-1 counts as a pseudogene. This CDR3 is built from 13 residues. The chain's CDR3 is CASSKLRDSPLHF. CDR3 bases: TGTGCCAGCAGCAAATTGCGTGATTCACCCCTCCACTTT.

This clone was counted between two and nine times. The V call is TRBV2, the J call TRBJ1-4; D gene unclear. The CDR3 consists of 16 residues. The germline V gene encodes CDR1 SNHLY and CDR2 FYNNEI. V lost 2 bases to trimming and J lost 8 bases, with 18 bases between them. CDR3 DNA: TGTGCCAGCAGTGAATATCCTCAGGTCACCAGGGAAAAACTGTTTTTT. Residues: CASSEYPQVTREKLFF. The entire variable domain, with the rest obtained from reference TRBV2 and TRBJ1-4, is as follows: EPEVTQTPSHQVTQMGQEVILRCVPISNHLYFYWYRQILGQKVEFLVSFYNNEISEKSEIFDDQFSVERPDGSNFTLKIRSTKLEDSAMYFCASSEYPQVTREKLFFGSGTQLSVL.

The chain employs TRBV19 and TRBJ1-6, with 7 bases that match TRBD1. V lost 4 bases, J lost 10 bases, and 10 bases stayed unmatched. CDR1 and CDR2 from the germline V gene are LNHDA and SQIVND (reference sequence). This CDR3 has 15 amino acids. CDR3 sequence: CASSTTGEKYSPLHF. CDR3 nucleotide sequence: TGTGCCAGTAGTACAACAGGGGAAAAGTACTCACCCCTCCACTTT. The whole variable domain, filled in from reference TRBV19 and TRBJ1-6, reads DGGITQSPKYLFRKEGQNVTLSCEQNLNHDAMYWYRQDPGQGLRLIYYSQIVNDFQKGDIAEGYSVSREKKESFPLTVTSAQKNPTAFYLCASSTTGEKYSPLHFGNGTRLTVT.

This clone was seen a few times. The rearrangement joins TRBV28 to TRBJ2-6; D gene unclear. The CDR3 is made up of 15 amino acids. V was shortened by 4 bases and J by 2 bases, with 9 bases between the two germline ends. From germline, CDR1 is MDHEN and CDR2 SYDVKM. CDR3 nucleotides: TGTGCCAGCAGTTCCTTGTCGGCTGGGGCCAACGTCCTGACTTTC. Amino acid sequence: CASSSLSAGANVLTF.

There are a few counts of this clone. The chain couples TRBV4-2 to TRBJ2-3; 14 bases align to TRBD2. This CDR3 spans 16 amino acids. From germline, CDR1 is LGHNA and CDR2 YNFKEQ. J was trimmed by 7 bases and V by 4 bases; bases with no gene match: 7. The CDR3 is CASSPGTSGGWYTQYF. CDR3 nucleotide sequence: TGTGCCAGCAGCCCAGGGACTAGCGGGGGTTGGTATACGCAGTATTTT.

This clone was counted between two and nine times. The chain combines TRBV6-1 with TRBJ1-6; D gene uncertain. The CDR3 contains 14 residues. Germline V gives CDR1 MNHNS, CDR2 SASEGT. The V end was cut by 0 bases, the J end by 9 bases, with 9 bases between. CDR3 coding DNA: TGTGCCAGCAGTGAAGCGGGGAGTACTTCACCCCTCCACTTT. It yields the protein CASSEAGSTSPLHF.

This clone has a handful of counts. The chain carries TRBV4-2 and TRBJ2-1; 10 nucleotides match TRBD1. V was pared by 4 bases and J by 1 base, with 19 bases of the junction left unmatched. Germline-derived CDR1 and CDR2 are LGHNA and YNFKEQ. The CDR3 covers 21 residues. The CDR3 sequence: CASSPGQGMSGSVGSYNEQFF. The DNA of the CDR3 is TGTGCCAGCAGCCCGGGACAGGGGATGTCGGGCTCGGTGGGATCCTACAATGAGCAGTTCTTC.

The chain joins TRBV5-1 to TRBJ2-1, with D unresolved. V lost 0 bases, J lost 2 bases, and 18 bases lay in between. The CDR3 is 18 residues long. Germline V gene data show CDR1 as SGHRS and CDR2 as YFSETQ. The chain's CDR3 is CASSLASARSSPYNEQFF. The CDR3 nucleotides are TGCGCCAGCAGCTTGGCGTCTGCCAGGTCGTCCCCCTACAATGAGCAGTTCTTC.

The rearrangement links TRBV30 to TRBJ2-1; a possible D gene is TRBD2 (6 bases). Trimming stripped 0 bases from V and 4 bases from J, with 16 bases between. Looked up from germline, CDR1 is GTSNPN and CDR2 is SVGIG (reference sequence). This CDR3 has 16 residues. Here the CDR3 reads CAWSVRGGGVYNEQFF. CDR3 nucleotides: TGTGCCTGGAGTGTACGTGGCGGCGGGGTGTACAATGAGCAGTTCTTC.

The chain joins TRBV29-1 to TRBJ1-4; D is unclear. The CDR3 is 14 residues long. V lost 4 bases, J lost 8 bases, and 17 bases lay in between. Germline-derived CDR1 and CDR2 are SQVTM and ANQGSEA. CDR3 loop: CSVVTGIGKEKLFF. The DNA for the CDR3 is TGCAGCGTTGTTACGGGCATCGGAAAAGAAAAACTGTTTTTT.

The chain has TRBV19 and TRBJ2-5; D is tentatively TRBD1 or TRBD2 (5 bases each). Trimming removed 3 bases from V and 7 bases from J, with 21 bases in between. The CDR3 length is 16 residues. The germline V gene encodes CDR1 LNHDA and CDR2 SQIVND (reference sequence). The CDR3 DNA follows: TGTGCCAGTAGTATCTTTGGGGGTCCCGTAATCGGGACCCAGTACTTC. Its protein product is CASSIFGGPVIGTQYF.

This clone was detected only a few times. The rearrangement joins TRBV7-9 to TRBJ2-5; D unresolved. V lost 0 bases and J lost 2, with 10 bases in between. Germline lookup yields CDR1 SEHNR and CDR2 FQNEAQ (reference sequence). This CDR3 is built from 15 residues. The CDR3 spells CASSLAAGEQETQYF. CDR3 bases: TGTGCCAGCAGCTTAGCCGCTGGGGAACAAGAGACCCAGTACTTC. Complete variable domain (other parts from reference TRBV7-9 and TRBJ2-5): DTGVSQNPRHKITKRGQNVTFRCDPISEHNRLYWYRQTLGQGPEFLTYFQNEAQLEKSRLLSDRFSAERPKGSFSTLEIQRTEQGDSAMYLCASSLAAGEQETQYFGPGTRLLVL.

The chain employs TRBV7-9 and TRBJ2-3, with 11 bases lining up with TRBD1. The CDR3 totals 15 residues. V dropped 3 bases and J dropped 4; count of bases not matched to a gene: 3. Germline V gene data show CDR1 as SEHNR and CDR2 as FQNEAQ (reference sequence). CDR3 amino acids: CASSLGQGGSDTQYF. In DNA form, the CDR3 reads TGTGCCAGCAGCTTGGGACAGGGGGGATCAGATACGCAGTATTTT.

In its sample, this clone was seen a few times. V gene TRBV15 combines with J gene TRBJ2-5; TRBD1 aligns across 8 bases. Germline V CDR1 and CDR2: LNHNV, YYDKDF (reference sequence). J lost 2 bases, V lost 5 bases, and 4 bases had no gene match. This CDR3 is 14 amino acids long. The CDR3 region is CATSLRTGQETQYF. The CDR3 nucleotides read TGTGCCACCAGCCTGCGGACAGGGCAAGAGACCCAGTACTTC.